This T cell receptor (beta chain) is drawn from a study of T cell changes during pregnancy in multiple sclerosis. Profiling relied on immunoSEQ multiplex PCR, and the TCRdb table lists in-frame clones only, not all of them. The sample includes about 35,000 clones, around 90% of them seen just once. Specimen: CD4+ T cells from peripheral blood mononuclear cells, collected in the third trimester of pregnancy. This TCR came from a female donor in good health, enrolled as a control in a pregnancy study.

CDR3 residues: CASSRTGETGELFF. CDR3 sequence (DNA): TGTGCCAGCAGTCGGACAGGGGAAACCGGGGAGCTGTTTTTT. The gene calls are TRBV25-1 and TRBJ2-2; 9 bases match TRBD1. With 5 bases clipped from V and 5 bases from J, the junction kept 3 bases outside the gene matches. CDR3 length equals 14 residues. The germline gives CDR1 MGHDK, CDR2 SYGVNS.